These 18 T cell receptor beta chains came from one sample sequenced in a study of response to subunit inactivated influenza vaccine. TCRdb analysed the RT-PCR reads with MiXCR anew, one entry per CDR3 protein. The sample records around 750,000 distinct CDR3 sequences, approximately 21% being singletons. Source: PBMCs from blood, taken around 5 days after vaccination. The receptors derive from a man aged 45 to 65 who received an inactivated influenza vaccine.

The V and J genes are TRBV6-1 and TRBJ2-7; the match to TRBD2 covers 10 bases. Germline CDR1 is MNHNS and CDR2 is SASEGT. V lost 4 bases, J lost 2 bases, and 5 bases stayed unmatched. The CDR3 runs 15 residues. CDR3: CASSVASGGTYEQYF. The DNA of the CDR3 is TGTGCCAGCAGTGTGGCTAGCGGGGGCACCTACGAGCAGTACTTC.

This clonotype was counted only a few times. The genes are TRBV4-3 and TRBJ2-1; D is possibly TRBD1 (5 bases). Trimming took off 3 bases at V and 5 bases at J, with 11 bases between the two ends. In germline, CDR1 is LGHNA, CDR2 YSLEER. This CDR3 has 14 amino acids. CDR3 coding DNA: TGCGCCAGCAGCCAGCCCGACAGTAACAATGAGCAGTTCTTC. Translating gives CASSQPDSNNEQFF.

For this clonotype: At one of its ends the junction is not consistent with the germline gene, which may arise from a read error. This chain links TRBV20-1 with TRBJ2-1, with D unclear. CDR1 is DFQATT, CDR2 SNEGSKA, per germline (reference sequence). The CDR3 covers 17 residues. The CDR3 nucleotides are TGCTGTGCTAGAGATGTGGGCCCAGGACCTAATTACAATGAGCAGTTCTTC. It codes for CCARDVGPGPNYNEQFF.

This clonotype was detected a few times. V is TRBV11-2 and J is TRBJ2-5; a weak D match, TRBD1 (6 bases). V shed 5 bases and J shed 8 bases, with 21 bases lying between them. Germline-derived CDR1 and CDR2 are SGHAT and FQNNGV. The CDR3 totals 15 residues. The CDR3 reads CASSKVPGTLITQYF. For the CDR3, the DNA is TGTGCCAGCAGCAAAGTACCCGGGACACTTATAACCCAGTACTTC.

The J gene is TRBJ2-2, the V gene TRBV6-1; D may correspond to TRBD1 or TRBD2 (5 bases each). The CDR3 covers 16 residues. V was trimmed by 8 bases and J by 4 bases, leaving 20 bases between them. Per the germline V gene, CDR1 is MNHNS and CDR2 is SASEGT. The DNA for the CDR3 is TGTGCCAGCGCGCAGCAGGGTCTTGGGGGCACCGGGGAGCTGTTTTTT. Translated, it gives CASAQQGLGGTGELFF.

The count of this clonotype is one. The V and J genes are TRBV15 and TRBJ2-2; 7 positions match TRBD1. The CDR3 has 17 amino acids. In germline, CDR1 is LNHNV, CDR2 YYDKDF (reference sequence). With V trimmed by 0 bases and J by 1 base, 5 bases remained unmatched. The CDR3 protein is CATSRDPGQENTGELFF. The CDR3 DNA follows: TGTGCCACCAGCAGAGATCCCGGACAGGAGAACACCGGGGAGCTGTTTTTT. Filled out from reference TRBV15 and TRBJ2-2, the complete variable domain reads DAMVIQNPRYQVTQFGKPVTLSCSQTLNHNVMYWYQQKSSQAPKLLFHYYDKDFNNEADTPDNFQSRRPNTSFCFLDIRSPGLGDTAMYLCATSRDPGQENTGELFFGEGSRLTVL.

This clonotype was recorded a few times. The chain couples TRBV4-3 to TRBJ1-4; D is unclear. Trimming left V 4 bases short and J 2 bases short, with 11 bases between. Germline CDR1 and CDR2: LGHNA and YSLEER. The CDR3 spans 15 residues. CDR3 DNA sequence: TGCGCCAGCAGCCGAAACAAAGCGACTAATGAAAAACTGTTTTTT. Its protein product is CASSRNKATNEKLFF.

This clonotype was detected ten times or more. The chain carries TRBV29-1 and TRBJ2-1; maybe TRBD1 (7 bases). The V and J ends lost 3 bases and 4 bases respectively, with 16 bases between them. This CDR3 is built from 15 residues. The germline CDR1 and CDR2 sequences are SQVTM and ANQGSEA. The CDR3 nucleotides read TGCAGCGTTGACGCGGGACAGAGCTATTACAATGAGCAGTTCTTC. Translated: CSVDAGQSYYNEQFF.

This clonotype was detected only a few times. This chain connects TRBV5-1 to TRBJ2-3; 8 nucleotides align to TRBD2. This CDR3 has 15 amino acids. With 2 bases clipped from V and 6 bases from J, the junction kept 8 bases outside the gene matches. Germline V CDR1 and CDR2: SGHRS, YFSETQ. The CDR3 loop is CASSFNGRAWDTQYF. CDR3 DNA: TGCGCCAGCAGCTTTAACGGGAGGGCATGGGATACGCAGTATTTT.

In this sample, this clonotype turned up a few times. The gene calls are TRBV5-5 and TRBJ1-1; unclear D gene. V lost 0 bases to trimming and J lost 1 base, with 10 bases between them. CDR3 length: 15 amino acids. CDR1 and CDR2 from the germline V gene are SGHKS and YYEKEE (reference sequence). CDR3 region: CASSLAATSNTEAFF. The CDR3 DNA reads TGTGCCAGCAGCTTGGCTGCCACGTCGAACACTGAAGCTTTCTTT.

The chain uses TRBV6-5 and TRBJ2-3; 9 bases align to TRBD1. Germline V lookup: CDR1 MNHEY, CDR2 SVGAGI. Germline trimming cut 1 base from V and 6 bases from J; bases unmatched to any gene: 2. The CDR3 contains 14 residues. The CDR3 spells CASSYWGQGDTQYF. The CDR3 nucleotides read TGTGCCAGCAGTTACTGGGGACAGGGCGATACGCAGTATTTT.

This clonotype occurred a few times. DNA for the CDR3: TGTGCCAGCTCGTCTGGGCAGCGAGAGACCCAGTACTTC. It encodes CASSSGQRETQYF. The chain uses TRBV7-2 and TRBJ2-5; D remains ambiguous. V lost 8 bases to trimming and J lost 4 bases, with 14 bases between them. CDR3 length equals 13 residues. CDR1 and CDR2 (germline): SGHTA, FQGNSA.

This chain uses TRBV28 with TRBJ2-1; no definite D call. Germline assignment: CDR1 MDHEN and CDR2 SYDVKM. The V end was cut by 7 bases, the J end by 4 bases, with 17 bases between. The CDR3 extends over 15 amino acids. CDR3 DNA sequence: TGTGCCAGCAACACACCCGGACGGAGATACAATGAGCAGTTCTTC. It yields the protein CASNTPGRRYNEQFF. Looking up the rest from reference TRBV28 and TRBJ2-1 gives the full variable domain: DVKVTQSSRYLVKRTGEKVFLECVQDMDHENMFWYRQDPGLGLRLIYFSYDVKMKEKGDIPEGYSVSREKKERFSLILESASTNQTSMYLCASNTPGRRYNEQFFGPGTRLTVL.

This clonotype was detected many times. The V and J genes are TRBV4-2 and TRBJ2-4; 8 bases align to TRBD2. V was clipped by 0 bases and J by 6 bases; unmatched bases: 7. The CDR3 is made up of 16 amino acids. CDR1 and CDR2 (germline): LGHNA, YNFKEQ. The chain's CDR3 is CASSQDYAGTRNIQYF. The CDR3 DNA reads as TGTGCCAGCAGCCAAGACTATGCTGGGACTAGAAACATTCAGTACTTC.

This clonotype was counted ten times or more. This chain joins TRBV5-1 and TRBJ2-1, with TRBD1 as a possible D gene (5 bases). Between the trimmed V and J ends, which lost 2 bases and 0 bases, there was a span of 9 bases. Germline loops: CDR1 SGHRS, CDR2 YFSETQ. CDR3 size: 15 residues. CDR3 DNA: TGCGCCAGCAGCTTAGGGGCCAACTCCTACAATGAGCAGTTCTTC. This translates into CASSLGANSYNEQFF.

The chain couples TRBV7-2 to TRBJ1-2; weak D call: TRBD1 (6 bases). The V end was cut by 1 base, the J end by 4 bases, with 16 bases between. Germline CDR1 reads SGHTA; CDR2 reads FQGNSA. The CDR3 runs 16 residues. The CDR3 region has the DNA TGTGCCAGCAGCTTAGGGGGGACACTTGGAAGCTATGGCTACACCTTC. Translated: CASSLGGTLGSYGYTF.

This clonotype was counted a few times. The V call is TRBV5-1, the J call TRBJ2-2; TRBD1 aligns across 9 bases. The V segment lost 4 bases and the J segment 4 bases; nucleotides outside the gene matches: 8. Germline-derived CDR1 and CDR2 are SGHRS and YFSETQ. This CDR3 is built from 16 residues. The DNA for the CDR3 is TGCGCCAGCAGCCCCGACAGGGGGATTATCACCGGGGAGCTGTTTTTT. Translating it yields CASSPDRGIITGELFF. The full variable domain, in which reference TRBV5-1 and TRBJ2-2 provide the parts outside the CDR3, is KAGVTQTPRYLIKTRGQQVTLSCSPISGHRSVSWYQQTPGQGLQFLFEYFSETQRNKGNFPGRFSGRQFSNSRSEMNVSTLELGDSALYLCASSPDRGIITGELFFGEGSRLTVL.

This clonotype has a handful of counts. J is TRBJ2-1 and V is TRBV3-1; D is possibly TRBD2 (5 bases). V was pared by 4 bases and J by 8 bases, with 24 bases between. The CDR3 contains 17 residues. CDR1 LGHDT and CDR2 YNNKEL come from the germline V gene (reference sequence). The CDR3 sequence: CASSLRMNSRGSDEQFF. The DNA for the CDR3 is TGTGCCAGCAGCCTAAGAATGAATAGCCGCGGGTCAGATGAGCAGTTCTTC.